Listed below are T cell receptor beta chains from one sample, sequenced in a study of Graves' ophthalmopathy and Graves' hyperthyroidism. Via MiXCR, TCRdb re-called the multiplex PCR reads, giving one row per CDR3 protein. The data hold approximately 1.2 million distinct CDR3 sequences, with approximately 35% observed a single time. The sequenced sample was peripheral blood or thyroid tissue (not recorded which). These receptor sequences come from an adult man with Graves' hyperthyroidism. The CDR3 runs from the conserved cysteine through the conserved F or W. The D gene is left open where the match is weak. Only part of the rows carry a size: once, few, many, or a class if the clone is expanded.

size,D,J,V,DNA,CDR3
few,TRBD1,TRBJ2-7,TRBV29-1,TGCAGCGTGGGACAGGGCGGCGAGCAGTACTTC,CSVGQGGEQYF
many,TRBD2,TRBJ2-7,TRBV2,TGTGCCAGCAGTGCGGGACTAGCGGACCAAGCTCCGTACGAGCAGTACTTC,CASSAGLADQAPYEQYF
NA,NA,TRBJ1-1,TRBV7-9,TGTGCCAGCAAGCCCTGGGGATCTGAAGCTTTCTTT,CASKPWGSEAFF
NA,NA,TRBJ1-1,TRBV5-1,TGCGCCAGCAGCTTGAACTTCATTGGGGCGCGTACTGAAGCTTTCTTT,CASSLNFIGARTEAFF
many,TRBD1,TRBJ1-2,TRBV14,TGTGCCAGCAGCCAATGGTACCGGGACAGAGTGCGTGGCTACACCTTC,CASSQWYRDRVRGYTF
few,TRBD1,TRBJ2-7,TRBV12-3/TRBV12-4,TGTGCCAGCAGTCAAACACAGGGGGCGAGCGAGCAGTACTTC,CASSQTQGASEQYF
many,NA,TRBJ1-2,TRBV5-1,TGCGCCAGCAGCTTGGCGGCGGGCAGGGACTATGGCTACACCTTC,CASSLAAGRDYGYTF
NA,NA,TRBJ2-2,TRBV29-1,TGCAGCGTTGTAGGTCGTGGCGGGAACACCGGGGAGCTGTTTTTT,CSVVGRGGNTGELFF
NA,NA,TRBJ2-5,TRBV7-2,TGTGCCAGCAGCTATCCGGACAGCGCCGGGACCCAGTACTTC,CASSYPDSAGTQYF
NA,NA,TRBJ2-7,TRBV7-8,TGTGCCAGCAGTTTTTCCTTCGCCTACGAGCAGTACTTC,CASSFSFAYEQYF
many,NA,TRBJ2-7,TRBV7-9,TGTGCCAGCAGCAGCCCCGGGGCCTACGAGCAGTACTTC,CASSSPGAYEQYF
NA,NA,TRBJ2-4,TRBV7-9,TGTGCCAGCAGCCAAGAAGGGAACATTCAGTACTTC,CASSQEGNIQYF
few,NA,TRBJ1-6,TRBV4-1,TGCGCCAGCAGCCAAGATAGACCAGAGGAGATTTCTAATTCACCCCTCCACTTT,CASSQDRPEEISNSPLHF
NA,NA,TRBJ2-7,TRBV7-9,TGTGCCGGCAGCTTAGCCTCCGGGAGCTCCTACGAGCAGTACTTC,CAGSLASGSSYEQYF
few,TRBD1,TRBJ2-5,TRBV24-1,TGTGCCAGCAGTCCGCGCCCGGACAGGCTACAAGAGACCCAGTACTTC,CASSPRPDRLQETQYF
few,NA,TRBJ2-7,TRBV12-3/TRBV12-4,TGTGCCAGCACCTTGCGGCCTGCCTACGAGCAGTACTTC,CASTLRPAYEQYF
few,NA,TRBJ1-5,TRBV5-8,TGTGCCAGCTCAGGGAGGGGAGCTAATCAGCCCCAGCATTTT,CASSGRGANQPQHF
NA,NA,TRBJ2-5,TRBV20-1,TGCAGTGCTAGTTTCCTGGCCAGGCGCAGCAAAGAGACCCAGTACTTC,CSASFLARRSKETQYF
many,NA,TRBJ1-1,TRBV7-2,TGTGCCAGCAGCTTAGTACCCGTCGGTTACACTGAAGCTTTCTTT,CASSLVPVGYTEAFF
NA,NA,TRBJ2-5,TRBV12-3/TRBV12-4,TGTGCCAGCAGCGAGGAAGGGACGGAAGAGACCCAGTACTTC,CASSEEGTEETQYF
many,TRBD1,TRBJ2-5,TRBV11-2,TGTGCCAGCAGCCCCAATGCCGGGACAGAGCAAGAGACCCAGTACTTC,CASSPNAGTEQETQYF
NA,TRBD1,TRBJ2-6,TRBV25-1,TGTGCCAGCAGTACTAGCAGGGGGCTAACCGTTGGATCTCCCGGGGCCAACGTCCTGACTTTC,CASSTSRGLTVGSPGANVLTF
many,TRBD1,TRBJ1-6,TRBV14,TGTGCCAGCAGCTACAGGGGGCATTCACCCCTCCACTTT,CASSYRGHSPLHF
many,TRBD1,TRBJ1-5,TRBV19,TGTGCCAGTAGTATAGGGGACAGAAGCAATCAGCCCCAGCATTTT,CASSIGDRSNQPQHF
NA,TRBD2,TRBJ2-5,TRBV7-9,TGTGCCAGCAGCCCTCTACTAGCGCAAGAGACCCAGTACTTC,CASSPLLAQETQYF
many,NA,TRBJ1-5,TRBV19,TGTGCCAGTAGGGACGTTAGCGGTCTCAGGCAGCCCCAGCATTTT,CASRDVSGLRQPQHF
few,NA,TRBJ1-6,TRBV20-1,TGCAGTGCTAACACAGGAAATTCACCCCTCCACTTT,CSANTGNSPLHF
many,NA,TRBJ2-7,TRBV19,TGTGCCAGTAGTATAGGGCAGGGCTTCTACGAGCAGTACTTC,CASSIGQGFYEQYF
many,NA,TRBJ2-5,TRBV29-1,TGCAGCGTTGTGTCTGAGAGGGAGACCCAGTACTTC,CSVVSERETQYF
NA,TRBD1,TRBJ2-7,TRBV6-1,TGTGCCAGCAGTGAAAGGGGGCGCAGATTGGGCGAGCAGTACTTC,CASSERGRRLGEQYF
NA,TRBD1,TRBJ2-7,TRBV9,TGTGCCAGCAGCGTAGGGACAGGGGTTAGGGAGCAGTACTTC,CASSVGTGVREQYF
NA,NA,TRBJ2-5,TRBV29-1,TGCAGCGTTGATCCCCACGGGGGACGTACTCAGACCCAGTACTTC,CSVDPHGGRTQTQYF